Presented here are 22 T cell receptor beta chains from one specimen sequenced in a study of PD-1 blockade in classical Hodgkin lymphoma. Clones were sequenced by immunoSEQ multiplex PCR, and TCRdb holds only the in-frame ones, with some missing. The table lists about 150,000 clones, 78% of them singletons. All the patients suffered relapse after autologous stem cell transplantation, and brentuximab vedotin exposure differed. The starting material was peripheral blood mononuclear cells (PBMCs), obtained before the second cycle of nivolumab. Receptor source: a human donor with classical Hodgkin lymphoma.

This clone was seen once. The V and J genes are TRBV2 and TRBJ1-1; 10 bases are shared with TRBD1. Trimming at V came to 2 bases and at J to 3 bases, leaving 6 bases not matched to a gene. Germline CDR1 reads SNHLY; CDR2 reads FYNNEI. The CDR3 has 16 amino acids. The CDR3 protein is CASSEQGQGLDTEAFF. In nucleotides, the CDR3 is TGTGCCAGCAGTGAACAGGGACAGGGGTTGGACACTGAAGCTTTCTTT. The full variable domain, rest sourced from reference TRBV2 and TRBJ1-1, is EPEVTQTPSHQVTQMGQEVILRCVPISNHLYFYWYRQILGQKVEFLVSFYNNEISEKSEIFDDQFSVERPDGSNFTLKIRSTKLEDSAMYFCASSEQGQGLDTEAFFGQGTRLTVV.

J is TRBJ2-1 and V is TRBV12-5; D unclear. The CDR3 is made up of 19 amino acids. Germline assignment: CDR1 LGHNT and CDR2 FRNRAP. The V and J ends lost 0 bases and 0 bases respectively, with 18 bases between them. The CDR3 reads CASGLVLVGWVSSYNEQFF. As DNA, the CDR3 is TGTGCTAGTGGTTTGGTACTCGTGGGCTGGGTAAGCTCCTACAATGAGCAGTTCTTC.

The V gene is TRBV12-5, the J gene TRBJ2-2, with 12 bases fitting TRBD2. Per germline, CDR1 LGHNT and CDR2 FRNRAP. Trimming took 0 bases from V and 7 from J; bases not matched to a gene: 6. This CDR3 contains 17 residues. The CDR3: CASGLVLAGGSGGELFF. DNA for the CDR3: TGTGCTAGTGGTTTGGTACTAGCGGGAGGTTCTGGCGGGGAGCTGTTTTTT. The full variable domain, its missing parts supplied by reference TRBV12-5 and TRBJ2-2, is DARVTQTPRHKVTEMGQEVTMRCQPILGHNTVFWYRQTMMQGLELLAYFRNRAPLDDSGMPKDRFSAEMPDATLATLKIQPSEPRDSAVYFCASGLVLAGGSGGELFFGEGSRLTVL.

This CDR3 is CASSGGLAGAGEQFF. The CDR3 nucleotides are TGTGCCAGCAGTGGGGGACTAGCGGGAGCAGGTGAGCAGTTCTTC. V gene TRBV25-1 combines with J gene TRBJ2-1, with 14 bases lining up with TRBD2. The CDR3 covers 15 residues. Germline CDR1 reads MGHDK; CDR2 reads SYGVNS. Unmatched junction bases numbered 5, after V lost 4 bases and J lost 9 bases.

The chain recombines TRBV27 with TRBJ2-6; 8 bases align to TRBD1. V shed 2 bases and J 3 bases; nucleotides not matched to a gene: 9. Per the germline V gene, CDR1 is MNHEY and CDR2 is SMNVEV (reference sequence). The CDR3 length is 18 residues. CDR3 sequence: CASSLRGAGGFGANVLTF. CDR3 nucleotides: TGTGCCAGCAGTTTACGCGGGGCAGGGGGCTTTGGGGCCAACGTCCTGACTTTC. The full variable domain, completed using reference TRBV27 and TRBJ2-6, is EAQVTQNPRYLITVTGKKLTVTCSQNMNHEYMSWYRQDPGLGLRQIYYSMNVEVTDKGDVPEGYKVSRKEKRNFPLILESPSPNQTSLYFCASSLRGAGGFGANVLTFGAGSRLTVL.

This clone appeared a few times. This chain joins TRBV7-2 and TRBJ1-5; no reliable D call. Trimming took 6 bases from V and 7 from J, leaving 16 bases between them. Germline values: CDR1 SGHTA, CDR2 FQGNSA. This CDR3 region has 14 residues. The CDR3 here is CASSLISRGQPQHF. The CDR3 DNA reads TGTGCCAGCAGTCTGATCAGTCGTGGACAGCCCCAGCATTTT.

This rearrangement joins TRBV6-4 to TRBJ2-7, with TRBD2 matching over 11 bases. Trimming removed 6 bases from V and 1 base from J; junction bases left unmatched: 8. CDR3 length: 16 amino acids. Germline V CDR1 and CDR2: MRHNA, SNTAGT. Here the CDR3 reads CASRYSRLAGSYEQYF. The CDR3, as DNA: TGTGCCAGCAGATACTCCAGACTAGCGGGATCCTACGAGCAGTACTTC.

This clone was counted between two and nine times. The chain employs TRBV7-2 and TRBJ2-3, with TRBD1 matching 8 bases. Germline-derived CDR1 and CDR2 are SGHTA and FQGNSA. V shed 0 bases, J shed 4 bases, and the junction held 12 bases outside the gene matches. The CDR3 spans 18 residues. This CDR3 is CASSLARWQGANADTQYF. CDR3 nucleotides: TGTGCCAGCAGCTTAGCTAGATGGCAGGGGGCCAATGCAGATACGCAGTATTTT.

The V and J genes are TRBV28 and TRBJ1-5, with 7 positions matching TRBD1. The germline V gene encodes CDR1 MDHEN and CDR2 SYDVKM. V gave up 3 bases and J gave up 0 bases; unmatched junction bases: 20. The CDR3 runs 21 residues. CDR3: CASSFSSDRDRRSNSNQPQHF. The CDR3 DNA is TGTGCCAGCAGTTTCTCGTCTGACCGGGACAGAAGATCAAATAGCAATCAGCCCCAGCATTTT.

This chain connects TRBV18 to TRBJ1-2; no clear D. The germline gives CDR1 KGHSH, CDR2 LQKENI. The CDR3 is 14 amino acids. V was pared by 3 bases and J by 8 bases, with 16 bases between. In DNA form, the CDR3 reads TGTGCCAGCTCACCGGAGAGAGTGGGTTGGGGCTACACCTTC. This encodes CASSPERVGWGYTF.

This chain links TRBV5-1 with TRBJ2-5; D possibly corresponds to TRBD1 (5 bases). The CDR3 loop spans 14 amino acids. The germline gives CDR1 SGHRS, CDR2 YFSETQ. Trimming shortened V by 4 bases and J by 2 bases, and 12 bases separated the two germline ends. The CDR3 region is CASSTDIGQETQYF. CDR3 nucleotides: TGCGCCAGCAGCACGGACATAGGACAAGAGACCCAGTACTTC.

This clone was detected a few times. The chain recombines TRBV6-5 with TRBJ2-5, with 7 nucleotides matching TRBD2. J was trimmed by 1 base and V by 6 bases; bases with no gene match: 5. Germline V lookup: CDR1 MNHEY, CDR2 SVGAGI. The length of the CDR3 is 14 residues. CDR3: CASRVAGAQETQYF. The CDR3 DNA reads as TGTGCCAGCAGGGTAGCGGGCGCCCAAGAGACCCAGTACTTC.

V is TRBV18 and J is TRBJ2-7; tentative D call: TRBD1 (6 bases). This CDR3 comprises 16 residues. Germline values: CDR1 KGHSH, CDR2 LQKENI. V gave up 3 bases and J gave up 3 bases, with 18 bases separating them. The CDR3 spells CASSPPSGATNYEQYF. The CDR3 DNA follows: TGTGCCAGCTCACCGCCCTCAGGGGCCACCAACTACGAGCAGTACTTC.

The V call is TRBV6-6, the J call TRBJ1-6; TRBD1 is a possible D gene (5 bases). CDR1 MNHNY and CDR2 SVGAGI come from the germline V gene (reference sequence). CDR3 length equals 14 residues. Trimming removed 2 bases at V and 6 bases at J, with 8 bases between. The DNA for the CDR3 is TGTGCCAGCAGTTACCGACAGAGTAATTCACCCCTCCACTTT. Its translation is CASSYRQSNSPLHF.

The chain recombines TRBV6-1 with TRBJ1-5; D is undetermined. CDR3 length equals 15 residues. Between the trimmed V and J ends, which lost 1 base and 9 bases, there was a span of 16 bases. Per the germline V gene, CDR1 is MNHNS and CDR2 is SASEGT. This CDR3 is CASSEERLSPRPQHF. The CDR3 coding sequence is TGTGCCAGCAGTGAAGAACGGCTGTCTCCAAGGCCCCAGCATTTT.

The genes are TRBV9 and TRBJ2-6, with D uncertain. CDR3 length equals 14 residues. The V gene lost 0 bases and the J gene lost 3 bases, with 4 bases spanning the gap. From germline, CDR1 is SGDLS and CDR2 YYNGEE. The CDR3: CASSVALGANVLTF. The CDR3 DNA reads TGTGCCAGCAGCGTAGCTCTTGGGGCCAACGTCCTGACTTTC.

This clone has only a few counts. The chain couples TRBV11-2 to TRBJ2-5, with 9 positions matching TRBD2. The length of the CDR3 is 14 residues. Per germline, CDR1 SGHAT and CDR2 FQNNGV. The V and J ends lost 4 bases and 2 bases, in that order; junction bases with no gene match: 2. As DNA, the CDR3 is TGTGCCAGCAGCTGGCGGGGGGGGCAAGAGACCCAGTACTTC. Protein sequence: CASSWRGGQETQYF.

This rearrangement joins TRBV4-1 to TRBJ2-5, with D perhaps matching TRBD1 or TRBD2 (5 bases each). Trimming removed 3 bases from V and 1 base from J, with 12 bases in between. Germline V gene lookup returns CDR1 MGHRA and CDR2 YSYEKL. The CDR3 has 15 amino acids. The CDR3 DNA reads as TGCGCCAGCAGCCAGCCCGGGGCCGCCCAAGAGACCCAGTACTTC. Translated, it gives CASSQPGAAQETQYF.

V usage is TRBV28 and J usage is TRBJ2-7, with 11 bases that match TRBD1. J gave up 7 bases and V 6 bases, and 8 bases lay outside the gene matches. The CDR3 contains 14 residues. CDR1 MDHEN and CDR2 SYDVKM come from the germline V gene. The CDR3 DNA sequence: TGTGCCAGCAGAACCGGGACAGGGGGTTATGAGCAGTACTTC. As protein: CASRTGTGGYEQYF.

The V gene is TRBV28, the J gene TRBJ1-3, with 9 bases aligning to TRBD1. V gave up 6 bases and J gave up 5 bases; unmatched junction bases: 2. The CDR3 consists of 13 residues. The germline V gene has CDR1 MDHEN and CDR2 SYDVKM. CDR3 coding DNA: TGTGCCAGCAGGGGACAGGGACGAAACACCATATATTTT. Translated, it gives CASRGQGRNTIYF.

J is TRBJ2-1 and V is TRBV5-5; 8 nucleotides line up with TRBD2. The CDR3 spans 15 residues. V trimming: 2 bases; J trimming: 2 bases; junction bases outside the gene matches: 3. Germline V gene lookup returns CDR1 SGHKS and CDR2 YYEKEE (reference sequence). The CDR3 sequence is CASSFNSGTYNEQFF. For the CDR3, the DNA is TGTGCCAGCAGCTTCAATAGCGGGACCTACAATGAGCAGTTCTTC.

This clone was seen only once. For the CDR3, the DNA is TGTGCCAGCAGCTGGGGGGGAGCATTGAACACTGAAGCTTTCTTT. Its protein is CASSWGGALNTEAFF. This sequence joins TRBV7-3 and TRBJ1-1; perhaps TRBD1 as D (5 bases). The CDR3 is 15 amino acids. Between the trimmed V and J ends, which lost 4 bases and 0 bases, there was a span of 12 bases. Germline V gives CDR1 SGHTA, CDR2 FQGTGA.